This T cell receptor beta chain was retrieved from a study of quantifying T cell responses using KT2 cells. As for the study in general: Reverse transcription used primers in the TCR alpha and beta constant regions.

KT2, a clone with a known TCR, was spiked into unfractionated PBMC. Different KT2-to-PBMC ratios were created with a constant PBMC count. This clonotype was counted only a few times. The germline gives CDR1 MGHRA, CDR2 YSYEKL. The trim removed 4 bases at V and 6 bases at J, leaving 9 bases unmatched. This CDR3 has 15 residues. Each cDNA got a UMI-containing oligo ligated at its 3' end. An equimolar mix of RC1.1 and RC1.2 primed the beta chain across TRBC1 and TRBC2. A single record per CDR3 protein comes from TCRdb applying MiXCR to the UMI-ligation and nested PCR reads. This sample has about 33,000 distinct CDR3 sequences; around 10% occur once, and the top ten carry roughly 10%.

The sequence was collected from a human donor. Material for sequencing was PBMCs spiked with cells of the T cell clone KT2. The chain employs TRBV4-1 and TRBJ2-3; 8 nucleotides match TRBD1. This CDR3 is CASSPGQELLDTQYF. CDR3 DNA sequence: TGCGCCAGCAGCCCGGGACAGGAGCTGCTGGATACGCAGTATTTT.